This T cell receptor beta chain stems from a study of blood T cell repertoires in COVID-19. Study at large: PBMCs, B-cell-depleted T cells, or T cells provided the cDNA or gDNA that made up the material.

CDR3 length equals 14 residues. In germline, CDR1 is SNHLY, CDR2 FYNNEI. Trimming left V 0 bases short and J 7 bases short, with 10 bases between. Assay used: immunoSEQ multiplex PCR; TCRdb lists only in-frame clones, some missing. The profile shows about 220,000 clones, 65% to 85% of them singletons. Sequencing input: peripheral blood. This sequence joins TRBV2 and TRBJ1-5; TRBD1 might be the D (6 bases). This sequence originates from a human donor in a cohort sampled during active COVID-19. CDR3 nucleotide sequence: TGTGCCAGCAGTGAAGCGCAGGGGATCCAGCCCCAGCATTTT. It codes for CASSEAQGIQPQHF.